The 12 T cell receptor beta chains in this list originate from one sample, sequenced in a study of T cells in localized non-small cell lung cancer. Sequencing was performed with immunoSEQ multiplex PCR; in TCRdb, only in-frame clones are kept and a portion is missing. This table has some 37,000 clones, approximately 86% appearing once. The sample consisted of peripheral blood, taken before any cancer treatment. These TCRs come from a man aged 18 to 49 with stage I lung adenocarcinoma.

The rearrangement joins TRBV5-6 to TRBJ2-3, with 7 bases lining up with TRBD2. The V and J ends lost 2 bases and 2 bases, in that order; junction bases with no gene match: 14. Looked up from germline, CDR1 is SGHDT and CDR2 is YYEEEE. The CDR3 has 18 residues. This CDR3 reads CASSFGPPGGTFTDTQYF. The CDR3 DNA sequence: TGTGCCAGCAGCTTTGGACCACCCGGGGGGACGTTCACAGATACGCAGTATTTT.

This chain uses TRBV9 with TRBJ1-2; TRBD1 might be the D (6 bases). V lost 4 bases, J lost 4 bases, and 8 bases lay in between. Germline assignment: CDR1 SGDLS and CDR2 YYNGEE. There are 12 residues in the CDR3. CDR3 amino acids: CASSSGAYGYTF. The DNA for the CDR3 is TGTGCCAGCAGCTCAGGGGCCTATGGCTACACCTTC.

The rearrangement uses TRBV4-3 and TRBJ2-7; D is perhaps TRBD1 (6 bases). CDR3 length: 15 residues. V dropped 0 bases and J dropped 0 bases, with 9 bases sitting between them. Looked up from germline, CDR1 is LGHNA and CDR2 is YSLEER. CDR3 protein: CASSQEWDNSYEQYF. In DNA form, the CDR3 reads TGCGCCAGCAGCCAAGAATGGGACAACTCCTACGAGCAGTACTTC.

V gene TRBV7-9 combines with J gene TRBJ2-5; a possible D gene is TRBD2 (5 bases). Germline V gene data show CDR1 as SEHNR and CDR2 as FQNEAQ (reference sequence). Trimming took 2 bases from V and 0 from J, leaving 16 bases between them. This CDR3 is built from 17 residues. CDR3: CASSLSLSSSYQETQYF. The CDR3 nucleotides are TGTGCCAGCAGCTTATCTTTGTCTAGCTCTTACCAAGAGACCCAGTACTTC.

This clone was picked up a small number of times. The J gene is TRBJ1-6, the V gene TRBV6-5; D gene ambiguous. V gave up 0 bases and J gave up 10 bases, with 7 bases separating them. The CDR3 contains 13 residues. Germline V CDR1 and CDR2: MNHEY, SVGAGI. The CDR3 sequence is CASSYSWRSPLHF. CDR3 DNA: TGTGCCAGCAGTTACTCGTGGAGATCACCCCTCCACTTT.

The sample holds a few counts of this clone. CDR3: CASTRDRSYGYTF. The CDR3 nucleotides read TGTGCCAGCACCCGGGACAGATCCTATGGCTACACCTTC. The rearrangement uses TRBV27 and TRBJ1-2; 7 nucleotides line up with TRBD1. CDR3 length equals 13 residues. The germline gives CDR1 MNHEY, CDR2 SMNVEV (reference sequence). Trimming took 7 bases from V and 4 from J; bases not matched to a gene: 6.

CDR3 sequence: CASSQDQPLASTDTQYF. The CDR3 DNA follows: TGCGCCAGCAGCCAAGATCAACCCCTCGCTAGCACAGATACGCAGTATTTT. The chain has TRBV4-3 and TRBJ2-3; D unclear. This CDR3 has 17 amino acids. With 0 bases removed from V and 0 bases from J, the gap between germline ends came to 13 bases. Germline assignment: CDR1 LGHNA and CDR2 YSLEER.

The chain couples TRBV7-2 to TRBJ2-1; 11 bases map to TRBD2. The CDR3 runs 16 residues. Germline V gene sequence: CDR1 SGHTA, CDR2 FQGNSA. With V trimmed by 2 bases and J by 3 bases, 3 bases remained unmatched. Written as DNA, the CDR3 is TGTGCCAGCAGCTTACTAGCGGGGGGCGACTACAATGAGCAGTTCTTC. Amino acid sequence: CASSLLAGGDYNEQFF.

This rearrangement joins TRBV5-1 to TRBJ2-7; perhaps TRBD2 as D (6 bases). The CDR3 has 16 amino acids. Looked up from germline, CDR1 is SGHRS and CDR2 is YFSETQ. V lost 3 bases and J lost 5, with 21 bases in between. The DNA of the CDR3 is TGCGCCAGCAGCTCCACTCCCCAGGACCCGGGGGACGAGCAGTACTTC. Protein product: CASSSTPQDPGDEQYF.

The rearrangement joins TRBV5-6 to TRBJ1-2; maybe TRBD1 (5 bases). The CDR3 extends over 15 amino acids. Germline V gene sequence: CDR1 SGHDT, CDR2 YYEEEE. V shed 0 bases and J shed 2 bases, with 11 bases lying between them. The CDR3 DNA follows: TGTGCCAGCAGCTTGGGAACGCGGGGGAACTATGGCTACACCTTC. It codes for CASSLGTRGNYGYTF.

The V and J genes are TRBV7-2 and TRBJ1-5, with D perhaps TRBD1 (5 bases). V lost 4 bases, J lost 0 bases, and 13 bases lay in between. From germline, CDR1 is SGHTA and CDR2 FQGNSA. CDR3 length: 16 amino acids. CDR3 loop: CASSSPGRTSNQPQHF. CDR3 bases: TGTGCCAGCAGCTCCCCGGGACGGACTAGCAATCAGCCCCAGCATTTT.

This clone appeared once. The rearrangement uses TRBV28 and TRBJ1-3; no clear D gene. Germline CDR1 reads MDHEN; CDR2 reads SYDVKM. The CDR3 runs to 14 residues. The V and J ends lost 5 bases and 3 bases respectively, with 11 bases between them. The CDR3 protein is CASSPRRLGNTIYF. CDR3 DNA: TGTGCCAGCAGTCCTCGACGGCTTGGAAACACCATATATTTT.